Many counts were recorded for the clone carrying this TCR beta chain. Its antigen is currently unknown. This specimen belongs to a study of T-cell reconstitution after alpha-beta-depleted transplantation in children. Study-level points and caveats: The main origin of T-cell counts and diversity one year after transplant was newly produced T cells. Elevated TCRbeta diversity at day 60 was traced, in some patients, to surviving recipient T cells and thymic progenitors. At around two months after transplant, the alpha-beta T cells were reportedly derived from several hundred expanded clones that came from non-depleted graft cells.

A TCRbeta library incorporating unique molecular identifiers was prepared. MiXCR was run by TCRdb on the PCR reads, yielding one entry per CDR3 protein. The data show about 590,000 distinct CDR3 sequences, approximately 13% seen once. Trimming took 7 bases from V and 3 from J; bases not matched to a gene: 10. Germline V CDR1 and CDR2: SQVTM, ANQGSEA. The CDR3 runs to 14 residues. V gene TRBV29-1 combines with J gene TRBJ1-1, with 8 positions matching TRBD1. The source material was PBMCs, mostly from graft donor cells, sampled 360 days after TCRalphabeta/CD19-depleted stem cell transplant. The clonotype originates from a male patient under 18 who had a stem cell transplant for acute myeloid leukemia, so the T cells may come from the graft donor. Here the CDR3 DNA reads TGCAGCGGTGACGCCGGGACAGGACACACTGAAGCTTTCTTT. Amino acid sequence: CSGDAGTGHTEAFF.